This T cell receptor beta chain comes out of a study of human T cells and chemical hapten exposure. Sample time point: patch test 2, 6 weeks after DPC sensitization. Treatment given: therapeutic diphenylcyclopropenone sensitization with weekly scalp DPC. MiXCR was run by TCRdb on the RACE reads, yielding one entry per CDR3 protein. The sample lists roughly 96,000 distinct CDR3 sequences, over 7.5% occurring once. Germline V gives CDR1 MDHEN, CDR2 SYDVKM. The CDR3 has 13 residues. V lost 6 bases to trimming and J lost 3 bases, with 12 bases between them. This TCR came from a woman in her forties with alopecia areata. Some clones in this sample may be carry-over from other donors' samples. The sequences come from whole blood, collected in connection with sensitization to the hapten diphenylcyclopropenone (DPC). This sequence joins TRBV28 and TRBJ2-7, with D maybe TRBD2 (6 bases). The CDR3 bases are TGTGCCAGCAGACCGACTAGTATCTACGAGCAGTACTTC. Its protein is CASRPTSIYEQYF.